This is a list of T cell receptor beta chains from one sample in a study of tumor-infiltrating lymphocytes in localized non-small cell lung cancer. Generated by immunoSEQ multiplex PCR, the TCRdb table keeps only in-frame clones and is missing some. Of some 21,000 clones listed, 80% are singletons. Sample: lung tumor tissue. The origin of the receptors is a human donor with non-small cell lung cancer. Both conserved end residues are part of each CDR3. The D gene is left open where the match is weak. Size values are once, few and many counts, or a class for expanded clones, and some rows have none.

once	TRBV30	TRBJ1-5	.	CAWSAGNGQPQHF	TGTGCCTGGAGTGCAGGGAATGGACAGCCCCAGCATTTT
.	TRBV7-2	TRBJ1-5	.	CASSSGTGRVSQPQHF	TGTGCCAGCAGCTCGGGGACGGGCAGGGTATCTCAGCCCCAGCATTTT
.	TRBV10-3	TRBJ1-1	.	CAISESRVNTEAFF	TGTGCCATCAGTGAGTCGAGAGTGAACACTGAAGCTTTCTTT
.	TRBV28	TRBJ1-3	.	CASSFQGSGNTIYF	TGTGCCAGCAGTTTCCAAGGGTCCGGAAACACCATATATTTT
.	TRBV7-8	TRBJ1-2	.	CASDPGGNGGYTF	TGTGCCAGCGACCCGGGGGGGAACGGTGGCTACACCTTC
.	TRBV18	TRBJ2-3	.	CASSPRGTDTQYF	TGTGCCAGCTCACCCAGGGGAACAGATACGCAGTATTTT
.	TRBV27	TRBJ2-2	TRBD1	CASRAGGRRELFF	TGTGCCAGCAGGGCAGGGGGCCGCCGGGAGCTGTTTTTT
.	TRBV4-1	TRBJ1-2	TRBD1	CASSQANRDSLFYGYTF	TGCGCCAGCAGCCAGGCAAACCGGGACAGTCTTTTCTATGGCTACACCTTC
.	TRBV30	TRBJ1-1	.	CAWSRWGGIDTEAFF	TGTGCCTGGAGTAGGTGGGGGGGGATTGACACTGAAGCTTTCTTT
.	TRBV7-9	TRBJ1-1	.	CASSLSLNTEAFF	TGTGCCAGCAGCTTAAGTCTGAACACTGAAGCTTTCTTT
.	TRBV14	TRBJ2-7	.	CASSPQNLYEQYF	TGTGCCAGCAGTCCTCAAAACCTCTACGAGCAGTACTTC
once	TRBV5-1	TRBJ1-1	.	CASSLSPPGLNTEAFF	TGCGCCAGCAGCTTGAGCCCGCCAGGTCTAAACACTGAAGCTTTCTTT
once	TRBV6-5	TRBJ2-7	.	CASSYQGREQYF	TGTGCCAGCAGTTACCAAGGGCGCGAGCAGTACTTC
.	TRBV5-4	TRBJ1-1	TRBD1	CASSFGQGTVGNTEAFF	TGTGCCAGCAGCTTTGGACAGGGAACGGTAGGGAACACTGAAGCTTTCTTT
.	TRBV5-4	TRBJ1-2	.	CASTRGYGYTF	TGTGCCAGCACCCGAGGCTATGGCTACACCTTC
.	TRBV10-2	TRBJ1-2	.	CASSGGGYGYTF	TGCGCCAGCAGTGGGGGAGGGTATGGCTACACCTTC
.	TRBV6-1	TRBJ2-7	TRBD2	CASSEQAGGPNEQYF	TGTGCCAGCAGTGAACAAGCGGGAGGGCCTAACGAGCAGTACTTC
.	TRBV5-1	TRBJ1-5	.	CASSLESRDNQPQHF	TGCGCCAGCAGCTTGGAGTCTAGGGACAATCAGCCCCAGCATTTT
.	TRBV6-6	TRBJ1-1	.	CASSLTDTEAFF	TGTGCCAGCAGCCTAACCGACACTGAAGCTTTCTTT
few	TRBV29-1	TRBJ1-1	.	CSARSLGGAEAFF	TGCAGCGCCAGATCCCTCGGCGGAGCTGAAGCTTTCTTT
.	TRBV5-6	TRBJ2-3	.	CASSSDGIRDTQYF	TGTGCCAGCAGCTCCGACGGGATCAGGGATACGCAGTATTTT
.	TRBV28	TRBJ1-2	.	CASRSTGTYYGYTF	TGTGCCAGCAGGAGCACGGGTACCTACTATGGCTACACCTTC
.	TRBV2	TRBJ2-1	TRBD1	CASSEGQGAYNEQFF	TGTGCCAGCAGTGAAGGGCAGGGGGCTTACAATGAGCAGTTCTTC
once	TRBV27	TRBJ2-3	.	CASSLPRDEGKRTEPTDTQYF	TGTGCCAGCAGTTTACCCCGGGACGAAGGAAAGAGAACCGAACCCACAGATACGCAGTATTTT
.	TRBV5-6	TRBJ1-4	.	CASRTGLGTNEKLFF	TGTGCCAGCAGGACAGGTTTGGGAACTAATGAAAAACTGTTTTTT
.	TRBV7-2	TRBJ2-7	TRBD1	CASSFSPGQGYEQYF	TGTGCCAGCAGCTTCTCGCCGGGACAGGGCTACGAGCAGTACTTC
.	TRBV27	TRBJ1-5	.	CASSSRPNQPQHF	TGTGCCAGCAGTTCAAGGCCCAATCAGCCCCAGCATTTT
.	TRBV5-1	TRBJ2-2	.	CASSYSPRSTGELFF	TGCGCCAGCAGCTACAGCCCCCGTAGCACCGGGGAGCTGTTTTTT